Each of the 20 T cell receptor beta chains below was sequenced from the same sample in a study of T-cell reconstitution after alpha-beta-depleted transplantation in children. TCRbeta library construction was performed incorporating unique molecular identifiers. Each CDR3 protein is one row after TCRdb ran MiXCR on the PCR reads. This sample has about 610,000 distinct CDR3 sequences, with about 11% found just once. Sequencing was performed on PBMCs from the stem cell graft donor, taken from the stem cell graft. All receptors derive from a human donor who donated a stem cell graft to a child with acute myeloid leukemia.

V usage is TRBV6-2 or TRBV6-3 and J usage is TRBJ2-5; TRBD1 matches at 7 bases. The CDR3 is 16 amino acids. The germline V gene encodes CDR1 MNHEY and CDR2 SVGEGT. Trimming took 2 bases from V and 0 from J; bases not matched to a gene: 6. CDR3 amino acids: CASSYNLDRYQETQYF. CDR3 nucleotides: TGTGCCAGCAGTTACAATTTGGACAGGTACCAAGAGACCCAGTACTTC.

This clonotype was observed a handful of times. This chain uses TRBV20-1 with TRBJ1-1, with 11 bases lining up with TRBD1. CDR3 length equals 15 residues. The J segment lost 5 bases and the V segment lost 3 bases, leaving 8 bases of the junction unmatched. Germline V gene data show CDR1 as DFQATT and CDR2 as SNEGSKA (reference sequence). CDR3: CSARGDRGIRTEAFF. In DNA form, the CDR3 reads TGCAGTGCTAGGGGGGACAGGGGGATCAGGACTGAAGCTTTCTTT.

This clonotype turned up a few times. The chain combines TRBV20-1 with TRBJ1-2; D not certain. There are 15 residues in the CDR3. Germline V lookup: CDR1 DFQATT, CDR2 SNEGSKA (reference sequence). V lost 0 bases and J lost 1, with 12 bases in between. The CDR3 DNA reads TGCAGTGCTAGAGAGGCTCAGCGAATTAACTATGGCTACACCTTC. It translates to CSAREAQRINYGYTF.

This clonotype has just a few counts. The chain couples TRBV12-3 or TRBV12-4 to TRBJ2-2; D might be TRBD1 (5 bases). This CDR3 is 14 amino acids long. V lost 7 bases, J lost 1 base, and 10 bases lay in between. The CDR3 DNA sequence: TGTGCCAGCACCCGTGGACAGAACACCGGGGAGCTGTTTTTT. It encodes CASTRGQNTGELFF.

This clonotype has more than one count but fewer than ten. This sequence joins TRBV11-2 and TRBJ2-1; 9 nucleotides agree with TRBD2. CDR1 is SGHAT, CDR2 FQNNGV, per germline. The CDR3 is made up of 18 amino acids. V trimming: 1 base; J trimming: 4 bases; junction bases outside the gene matches: 11. For the CDR3, the DNA is TGTGCCAGCAGCTTAGGATCGGGAGCTAGCGGGAAGTACAATGAGCAGTTCTTC. Translating it yields CASSLGSGASGKYNEQFF. The full variable domain, rest sourced from reference TRBV11-2 and TRBJ2-1, is EAGVAQSPRYKIIEKRQSVAFWCNPISGHATLYWYQQILGQGPKLLIQFQNNGVVDDSQLPKDRFSAERLKGVDSTLKIQPAKLEDSAVYLCASSLGSGASGKYNEQFFGPGTRLTVL.

The J gene is TRBJ1-1, the V gene TRBV18; TRBD1 agrees at 9 bases. Germline CDR1 reads KGHSH; CDR2 reads LQKENI. The CDR3 spans 17 residues. V lost 0 bases, J lost 4 bases, and 9 bases stayed unmatched. The CDR3: CASSPPTPGQGGTEAFF. DNA for the CDR3: TGTGCCAGCTCACCACCCACACCGGGACAGGGTGGCACTGAAGCTTTCTTT.

This clonotype was observed a handful of times. The gene calls are TRBV29-1 and TRBJ1-1; D is uncertain. V shed 3 bases and J shed 3 bases, with 5 bases lying between them. Germline loops: CDR1 SQVTM, CDR2 ANQGSEA. The CDR3 is made up of 11 amino acids. This chain's CDR3 is CSVEKDTEAFF. The CDR3 DNA sequence: TGCAGCGTTGAGAAGGACACTGAAGCTTTCTTT.

This clonotype showed up just a few times. The chain employs TRBV10-3 and TRBJ1-4; D is unclear. Trimming removed 7 bases from V and 4 bases from J, with 10 bases in between. CDR1 ENHRY and CDR2 SYGVKD come from the germline V gene. This CDR3 region has 13 residues. CDR3 amino acids: CAINSGLNEKLFF. CDR3 DNA sequence: TGTGCCATCAACTCGGGCCTTAATGAAAAACTGTTTTTT.

This clonotype was observed many times. The chain uses TRBV20-1 and TRBJ2-7, with 10 bases that match TRBD2. Germline V gene lookup returns CDR1 DFQATT and CDR2 SNEGSKA (reference sequence). V lost 3 bases, J lost 7 bases, and 6 bases stayed unmatched. There are 13 residues in the CDR3. The chain's CDR3 is CSASSSGGREQYF. The CDR3 bases are TGCAGTGCTAGCTCTAGCGGGGGCAGGGAGCAGTACTTC.

The chain carries TRBV7-2 and TRBJ2-7; a possible D gene is TRBD2 (5 bases). V was trimmed by 5 bases and J by 7 bases, leaving 15 bases between them. CDR1 SGHTA and CDR2 FQGNSA come from the germline V gene. This CDR3 is built from 13 residues. The CDR3 bases are TGTGCCAGCAGCCCTCCCGGGGTGGGAGAGCAGTACTTC. The encoded protein is CASSPPGVGEQYF.

Ten or more counts support this clonotype. The V gene is TRBV28, the J gene TRBJ2-5, with D tentatively TRBD1 or TRBD2 (6 bases each). Germline-derived CDR1 and CDR2 are MDHEN and SYDVKM. CDR3 size: 16 residues. The germline V and J ends were trimmed by 5 bases and 2 bases, with 18 bases remaining between them. The CDR3 coding sequence is TGTGCCAGCAGTCCATTTTCGGGGGCGGGGCAAGAGACCCAGTACTTC. Its protein is CASSPFSGAGQETQYF.

The chain is built from TRBV20-1 and TRBJ1-1; D is perhaps TRBD1 (5 bases). V lost 0 bases and J lost 1, with 15 bases in between. This CDR3 region has 16 residues. Germline assignment: CDR1 DFQATT and CDR2 SNEGSKA (reference sequence). The CDR3 region is CSARDLRRGGNTEAFF. CDR3 coding DNA: TGCAGTGCTAGAGATCTTCGGAGGGGCGGGAACACTGAAGCTTTCTTT.

This clonotype was counted at least ten times. This chain connects TRBV12-3 or TRBV12-4 to TRBJ2-3; 9 bases map to TRBD1. The CDR3 has 14 residues. J lost 4 bases, V lost 3 bases, and 2 bases had no gene match. CDR3: CASSFRTGADTQYF. In nucleotides, the CDR3 is TGTGCCAGCAGTTTTCGGACAGGGGCAGATACGCAGTATTTT.

This clonotype showed up many times. The chain joins TRBV25-1 to TRBJ2-1; 8 nucleotides match TRBD2. Trimming at V came to 3 bases and at J to 12 bases, leaving 10 bases not matched to a gene. The CDR3 consists of 14 residues. The germline V gene has CDR1 MGHDK and CDR2 SYGVNS. The CDR3 protein is CASSDGTRLVGQFF. DNA of the CDR3: TGTGCCAGCAGTGATGGGACTAGACTCGTTGGGCAGTTCTTC.

The rearrangement uses TRBV29-1 and TRBJ2-7, with D possibly TRBD2 on 5 matching bases. Germline CDR1 and CDR2: SQVTM and ANQGSEA. Trimming cost V 4 bases and J 2 bases, with 15 bases left between them. There are 14 residues in the CDR3. The CDR3 nucleotides are TGCAGCGTTGGGGCGACTACCACCACCTACGAGCAGTACTTC. Its translation: CSVGATTTTYEQYF.

This clonotype was observed once. This may arise from a read error, as a much more abundant clone is one base away. This rearrangement joins TRBV7-3 to TRBJ2-3; D possibly matches TRBD1 or TRBD2 (6 bases each). Germline values: CDR1 SGHTA, CDR2 FQGTGA. V lost 6 bases and J lost 10, with 20 bases in between. The CDR3 length is 14 residues. The CDR3 DNA sequence: TGTGCCAGCAGTCTTAGAGGGGGGTCGGATGCGCAGTATTTT. Its translation is CASSLRGGSDAQYF.

This clonotype was seen a handful of times. CDR3 DNA: TGCAGTGCGTGGACTAGCGGCGAGCAGTACTTC. It encodes CSAWTSGEQYF. V gene TRBV20-1 combines with J gene TRBJ2-7; 10 bases match TRBD2. The V segment lost 6 bases and the J segment 6 bases; nucleotides outside the gene matches: 2. This CDR3 is 11 amino acids long. Germline V gene sequence: CDR1 DFQATT, CDR2 SNEGSKA (reference sequence).

The chain combines TRBV29-1 with TRBJ2-2; 8 bases line up with TRBD1. Germline CDR1 and CDR2: SQVTM and ANQGSEA. The CDR3 consists of 15 residues. V lost 8 bases and J lost 1; bases outside the gene matches: 9. This CDR3 is CSTPGTGGNTGELFF. The CDR3 bases are TGCAGCACCCCCGGCACAGGGGGGAACACCGGGGAGCTGTTTTTT.

The V call is TRBV11-3, the J call TRBJ2-1; TRBD2 matches 9 bases. V dropped 4 bases and J dropped 4; count of bases not matched to a gene: 8. The germline gives CDR1 SGHNT, CDR2 YENEEA. This CDR3 is 16 amino acids long. CDR3 sequence reads: CASSSTSGYAYNEQFF. DNA for the CDR3: TGTGCCAGCAGCTCGACTAGCGGTTACGCTTACAATGAGCAGTTCTTC.

This chain uses TRBV12-3 or TRBV12-4 with TRBJ1-5, with D possibly TRBD1 on 5 matching bases. The CDR3 is 14 residues long. The V gene lost 6 bases and the J gene lost 1 base, with 10 bases spanning the gap. The CDR3 DNA reads TGTGCCAGCAGCCCCCGACAGAGCAATCAGCCCCAGCATTTT. Translation gives CASSPRQSNQPQHF.